This TCR beta chain came from a study of ipilimumab plus nivolumab after autologous stem cell transplantation. In the study overall: Patients received a median of roughly five ipilimumab and 8 nivolumab doses. Broader study findings: Authors suggest TCR repertoire, Treg phenotype and gut microbiota support further study.

This CDR3 comprises 15 residues. With V trimmed by 5 bases and J by 3 bases, 10 bases remained unmatched. The germline gives CDR1 SEHNR, CDR2 FQNEAQ (reference sequence). Assay: immunoSEQ multiplex PCR; the TCRdb copy retains only in-frame clones and omits some. The data show tens of thousands of clones, with 83% seen just once and roughly 2.2% held by the top ten. As for this clone: The antigen is not known.

The rearrangement uses TRBV7-9 and TRBJ2-7, with 7 nucleotides matching TRBD1. Sequenced material: PBMCs, taken in a trial of ipilimumab plus nivolumab as post-transplant consolidation. The receptor's source is a male donor with diffuse large B-cell lymphoma. The CDR3 here is CASSPDGDSYYEQYF. In DNA form, the CDR3 reads TGTGCCAGCAGCCCCGACGGGGACAGTTACTACGAGCAGTACTTC. Drawing the rest from reference TRBV7-9 and TRBJ2-7, the complete variable domain is DTGVSQNPRHKITKRGQNVTFRCDPISEHNRLYWYRQTLGQGPEFLTYFQNEAQLEKSRLLSDRFSAERPKGSFSTLEIQRTEQGDSAMYLCASSPDGDSYYEQYFGPGTRLTVT.